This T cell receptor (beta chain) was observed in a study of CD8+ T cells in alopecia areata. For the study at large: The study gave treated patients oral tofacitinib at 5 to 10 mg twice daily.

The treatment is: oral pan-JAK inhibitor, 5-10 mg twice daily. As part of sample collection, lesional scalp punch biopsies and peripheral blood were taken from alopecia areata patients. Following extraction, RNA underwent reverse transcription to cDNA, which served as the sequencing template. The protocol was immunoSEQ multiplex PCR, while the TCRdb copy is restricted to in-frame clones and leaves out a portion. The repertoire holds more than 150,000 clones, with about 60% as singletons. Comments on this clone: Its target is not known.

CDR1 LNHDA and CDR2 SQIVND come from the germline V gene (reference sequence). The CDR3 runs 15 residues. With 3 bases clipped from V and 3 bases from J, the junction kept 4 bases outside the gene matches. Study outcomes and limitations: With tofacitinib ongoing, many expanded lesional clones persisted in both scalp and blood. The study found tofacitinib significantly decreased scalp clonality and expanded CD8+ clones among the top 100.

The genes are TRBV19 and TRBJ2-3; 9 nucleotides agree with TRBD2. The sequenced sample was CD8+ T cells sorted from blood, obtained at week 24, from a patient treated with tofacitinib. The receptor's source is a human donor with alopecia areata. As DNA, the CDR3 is TGTGCCAGTAGTATTGGCGGGGGGGCAACAGATACGCAGTATTTT. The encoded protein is CASSIGGGATDTQYF.